Listed below are T cell receptor beta chains from one sample, sequenced in a study of response to subunit inactivated influenza vaccine. TCRdb called the RT-PCR reads again in MiXCR, with one record for every CDR3 protein. The sample contains some 500,000 distinct CDR3 sequences, about 25% of which appear only once. Sequenced here: CD4+ T cells sorted from PBMCs, sampled around 5 days after vaccination. The receptors stem from a man aged 45 to 65 who received an inactivated influenza vaccine. Each CDR3 is given with its conserved first and last residue. D genes are given only for firm matches. The size field is filled for only some rows; it gives once, few, many or a size class.

CDR3	DNA	J	size	D	V
CASSSGQGSGYTF	TGTGCCAGCAGTTCAGGACAGGGTTCGGGCTACACCTTC	TRBJ1-2	many	TRBD1	TRBV12-3/TRBV12-4
CASSLSGTGANVLTF	TGTGCCAGCAGCCTCTCCGGGACAGGGGCCAACGTCCTGACTTTC	TRBJ2-6	-	-	TRBV11-3
CASSQGFQYF	TGTGCCAGCAGCCAGGGCTTTCAGTACTTC	TRBJ2-4	-	-	TRBV6-1
CSARGPAVTEAFF	TGCAGTGCTAGAGGACCGGCAGTCACTGAAGCTTTCTTT	TRBJ1-1	few	-	TRBV20-1
CASSWRDEPQHF	TGTGCCAGCAGCTGGCGAGATGAACCCCAGCATTTT	TRBJ1-5	-	-	TRBV7-9
CASSRVPSYEQYF	TGCGCCAGCAGCCGGGTGCCTTCCTACGAGCAGTACTTC	TRBJ2-7	-	-	TRBV4-1
CASSEDRERQPQHF	TGCGCCAGCAGCGAAGACAGGGAGCGACAGCCCCAGCATTTT	TRBJ1-5	few	TRBD1	TRBV10-2
CATSRRGGFYEQYF	TGTGCCACCAGCAGGCGGGGGGGGTTCTACGAGCAGTACTTC	TRBJ2-7	few	TRBD2	TRBV15
CASSPAGGRYEQYF	TGCGCCAGCAGCCCCGCGGGGGGGCGTTACGAGCAGTACTTC	TRBJ2-7	-	TRBD2	TRBV5-1
CSAFRGDGSPLHF	TGCAGTGCTTTCCGTGGGGATGGGTCACCCCTCCACTTT	TRBJ1-6	few	-	TRBV20-1
CSAGQASGELFF	TGCAGCGCCGGACAGGCCTCCGGGGAGCTGTTTTTT	TRBJ2-2	many	TRBD1	TRBV29-1
CASSPRSYNEQFF	TGTGCCAGCAGCCCACGGTCCTACAATGAGCAGTTCTTC	TRBJ2-1	few	-	TRBV18
CASRQLAGGSTDTQYF	TGTGCCAGCAGGCAACTAGCGGGAGGATCGACAGATACGCAGTATTTT	TRBJ2-3	-	TRBD2	TRBV2
CASSSNSNSPLHF	TGTGCCAGCAGTTCGAATAGTAATTCACCCCTCCACTTT	TRBJ1-6	-	-	TRBV6-4
CASSPGQGEYEQYF	TGCGCCAGCAGCCCGGGACAGGGGGAGTACGAGCAGTACTTC	TRBJ2-7	-	TRBD1	TRBV5-1
CASSEDRSTYEQYF	TGTGCCAGTAGCGAGGACAGGTCTACCTACGAGCAGTACTTC	TRBJ2-7	-	TRBD1	TRBV19
CSLRTGGLSDTQYF	TGCAGCCTCAGGACAGGGGGCTTATCAGATACGCAGTATTTT	TRBJ2-3	-	TRBD1	TRBV29-1
CATSRAGGFKEQYF	TGTGCCACCAGCAGAGCGGGAGGGTTTAAAGAGCAGTACTTC	TRBJ2-7	-	TRBD2	TRBV15
CASSLAQNSNQPQHF	TGTGCCAGCAGCTTAGCCCAGAATAGCAATCAGCCCCAGCATTTT	TRBJ1-5	few	-	TRBV7-2
CAITPARDNEQFF	TGTGCCATTACACCAGCCAGGGACAATGAGCAGTTCTTC	TRBJ2-1	few	-	TRBV10-3
CASSSALTGDEQFF	TGCGCCAGCAGCTCTGCCCTCACAGGGGATGAGCAGTTCTTC	TRBJ2-1	-	TRBD1	TRBV5-1
CSVATTTTENTIYF	TGCAGCGTCGCCACGACCACGACAGAAAACACCATATATTTT	TRBJ1-3	-	-	TRBV29-1
CASSFAGGKGWGYTF	TGTGCCAGCAGTTTCGCGGGGGGCAAGGGATGGGGCTACACCTTC	TRBJ1-2	-	-	TRBV28
CASSQAPDTQYF	TGTGCCAGCAGCCAAGCCCCAGATACGCAGTATTTT	TRBJ2-3	-	-	TRBV7-2
CASSRPDRAYYEQYF	TGTGCCAGCAGCCGCCCGGACAGGGCCTACTACGAGCAGTACTTC	TRBJ2-7	-	TRBD1	TRBV6-2/TRBV6-3
CSARGLLAGASETQYF	TGCAGTGCTAGAGGGTTACTAGCGGGAGCCTCAGAGACCCAGTACTTC	TRBJ2-5	few	TRBD2	TRBV20-1
CASSYGTGYGTDTQYF	TGTGCCAGCAGTTACGGTACAGGGTACGGCACAGATACGCAGTATTTT	TRBJ2-3	-	-	TRBV6-5
CASSLGLAPAYEQYF	TGTGCCAGCAGCCTCGGACTAGCGCCGGCCTACGAGCAGTACTTC	TRBJ2-7	few	TRBD2	TRBV7-9
CSGDFSGGTDTQYF	TGCAGCGGGGATTTTAGCGGGGGCACAGATACGCAGTATTTT	TRBJ2-3	few	TRBD2	TRBV29-1
CASSVGSRTDTQYF	TGTGCCAGCAGTGTCGGGAGCCGCACAGATACGCAGTATTTT	TRBJ2-3	-	-	TRBV2
CASSLQAGGGTQYF	TGTGCCAGCAGCTTACAGGCTGGGGGAGGAACGCAGTATTTT	TRBJ2-3	few	-	TRBV7-6
CASSPQYQVGYEQYF	TGTGCCAGCAGCCCTCAGTATCAGGTTGGCTACGAGCAGTACTTC	TRBJ2-7	-	-	TRBV9
CASSPFPGEGGYTF	TGCGCCAGCAGCCCCTTTCCCGGAGAAGGAGGCTACACCTTC	TRBJ1-2	-	-	TRBV5-1
CASSQRTGAEQYF	TGTGCCAGCAGCCAACGGACAGGGGCCGAGCAGTACTTC	TRBJ2-7	-	TRBD1	TRBV3-1
CASSFRIQQPQHF	TGTGCCAGCAGTTTCAGGATACAGCAGCCCCAGCATTTT	TRBJ1-5	-	-	TRBV12-3/TRBV12-4
CASSYYIYEQYF	TGTGCCAGCAGTTACTACATCTACGAGCAGTACTTC	TRBJ2-7	-	-	TRBV6-2/TRBV6-3
CAISESLGNTEAFF	TGTGCCATCAGTGAGTCTCTGGGGAACACTGAAGCTTTCTTT	TRBJ1-1	-	-	TRBV10-3
CASSPARDRAYEQYF	TGTGCCAGCAGCCCCGCACGAGACAGGGCCTACGAGCAGTACTTC	TRBJ2-7	few	TRBD1	TRBV11-2
CSAINQGLADNEQFF	TGCAGTGCCATAAACCAGGGACTAGCAGACAATGAGCAGTTCTTC	TRBJ2-1	-	TRBD2	TRBV20-1
CASRRDSNEKLFF	TGTGCCAGCAGGCGGGACAGTAATGAAAAACTGTTTTTT	TRBJ1-4	-	TRBD1	TRBV9